A selection of T cell receptor beta chains follows, all from one sample in a study of identical twins. TCRdb analysed the 5' RACE reads with MiXCR anew, one entry per CDR3 protein. The sample carries about 530,000 distinct CDR3 sequences, around 24% recorded once. The sample was also reused in another study, on yellow fever vaccine responses in identical twins.

Sequenced sample: CD4+ T cells sorted from blood. The receptors derive from a woman aged 18-29 years in good health. Each CDR3 is given with its conserved first and last residue. Each record gives: J gene, clone size, D gene, V gene, CDR3 DNA, CDR3 protein. The D gene is left open where the match is weak. Size is omitted from some rows. Given values are once, few, many or a class for expanded clones.

TRBJ1-2 - - TRBV12-3/TRBV12-4 TGTGCCAGCAGTTCCACCAGGGTTTACTATGGCTACACCTTC CASSSTRVYYGYTF
TRBJ1-4 few TRBD1 TRBV12-3/TRBV12-4 TGTGCCAGCAGGTCAGGGGGCCACACTAATGAAAAACTGTTTTTT CASRSGGHTNEKLFF
TRBJ2-2 - - TRBV10-1 TGCGCCATCAGCCTAGCGCGGCTCACCGGGGAGCTGTTTTTT CAISLARLTGELFF
TRBJ1-2 - TRBD1 TRBV5-1 TGCGCCAGCAGCTACTGGGGGGACAGCTCGGGTGGCTACACCTTC CASSYWGDSSGGYTF
TRBJ2-1 many TRBD2 TRBV29-1 TGCAGCGTGGCAAGACTAGCGGGATTATATGAGCAGTTCTTC CSVARLAGLYEQFF
TRBJ2-7 few TRBD2 TRBV12-3/TRBV12-4 TGTGCCAGCAGATCCGGACTAGCGGAAGAGCAGTACTTC CASRSGLAEEQYF
TRBJ2-7 few - TRBV2 TGTGCCAGCGGTGGTGGGAGTATATACGAGCAGTACTTC CASGGGSIYEQYF
TRBJ2-3 few - TRBV12-3/TRBV12-4 TGTGCCAGCAGTTTTCAACAGGTGGCCCCTAGCACAGATACGCAGTATTTT CASSFQQVAPSTDTQYF
TRBJ2-5 few - TRBV25-1 TGTGCCAGCAGTGAAAAACAGTTCCAAGAGACCCAGTACTTC CASSEKQFQETQYF
TRBJ1-4 - - TRBV5-5 TGTGCCAGCAGCTCGGTCCCAGTTACTGAAAAACTGTTTTTT CASSSVPVTEKLFF
TRBJ2-4 many TRBD1 TRBV11-2 TGTGCCAGCAGCCCTTTGACAGGGCCCAAAAACATTCAGTACTTC CASSPLTGPKNIQYF
TRBJ2-1 - TRBD1 TRBV2 TGTGCCAGCAGGCCGGGACAGCACAATGAGCAGTTCTTC CASRPGQHNEQFF
TRBJ2-1 - - TRBV28 TGTGCCAGCAGTCGAAAGGTTATCTCCTACAATGAGCAGTTCTTC CASSRKVISYNEQFF
TRBJ2-5 - TRBD1 TRBV12-3/TRBV12-4 TGTGCCAGCAGAGAGGGGGCCCTTCAGCGAACTAAAGAGACCCAGTACTTC CASREGALQRTKETQYF
TRBJ2-5 few - TRBV29-1 TGCAGCCCTCGGCCCACAGCCCAAGAGACCCAGTACTTC CSPRPTAQETQYF
TRBJ2-1 few TRBD2 TRBV25-1 TGTGCCAGCAGTGAATTGGCTAGCGGGATATACAATGAGCAGTTCTTC CASSELASGIYNEQFF
TRBJ2-2 - TRBD1 TRBV12-3/TRBV12-4 TGTGCCAGCGACCTCACAGGGGGCAACACCGGGGAGCTGTTTTTT CASDLTGGNTGELFF
TRBJ2-5 few - TRBV5-1 TGCGCCAGCAGCTTTGAAAGGGTCCAAGAGACCCAGTACTTC CASSFERVQETQYF
TRBJ1-1 once - TRBV24-1 TGTGCCACCAGTGATTTGGTGGACGCGAACACTGAAGCTTTCTTT CATSDLVDANTEAFF
TRBJ1-5 - - TRBV12-3/TRBV12-4 TGTGCCAGCAGTTACTCTGGGGGGCTGGAGCCCCAGCATTTT CASSYSGGLEPQHF
TRBJ2-1 - TRBD2 TRBV20-1 TGCAGTGCTACGACCGAACGAGCGGGAGGGCCTCCCTACAATGAGCAGTTCTTC CSATTERAGGPPYNEQFF
TRBJ2-5 few TRBD2 TRBV11-1 TGTGCCAGCAGCTTATATTTATGGGTTCGGGGGACTAGCGGAGAAGAGACCCAGTACTTC CASSLYLWVRGTSGEETQYF
TRBJ1-5 - TRBD1 TRBV20-1 TGCAGTGCGCGGGCCGGGACAGGGAGAAGCAATCAGCCCCAGCATTTT CSARAGTGRSNQPQHF
TRBJ2-3 - TRBD2 TRBV5-1 TGCGCCAGCAGCTCCGGGACTATCACCGATACGCAGTATTTT CASSSGTITDTQYF
TRBJ2-5 - TRBD2 TRBV20-1 TGCAGTGCCCACGGACTAGCGGGAGGGGACTGGTGGCAAGAGACCCAGTACTTC CSAHGLAGGDWWQETQYF
TRBJ1-6 - - TRBV7-9 TGTGCCAGCAGCTTAAATGTCCGGCAGGGCGGTTCACCCCTCCACTTT CASSLNVRQGGSPLHF
TRBJ1-1 - - TRBV12-3/TRBV12-4 TGTGCCAGCAGTTTAAAAGTAGGACCCACTGAAGCTTTCTTT CASSLKVGPTEAFF
TRBJ2-1 few - TRBV2 TGTGCCAGCAGTGAAGCGCAAGGGAGGTTCGATGAGCAGTTCTTC CASSEAQGRFDEQFF